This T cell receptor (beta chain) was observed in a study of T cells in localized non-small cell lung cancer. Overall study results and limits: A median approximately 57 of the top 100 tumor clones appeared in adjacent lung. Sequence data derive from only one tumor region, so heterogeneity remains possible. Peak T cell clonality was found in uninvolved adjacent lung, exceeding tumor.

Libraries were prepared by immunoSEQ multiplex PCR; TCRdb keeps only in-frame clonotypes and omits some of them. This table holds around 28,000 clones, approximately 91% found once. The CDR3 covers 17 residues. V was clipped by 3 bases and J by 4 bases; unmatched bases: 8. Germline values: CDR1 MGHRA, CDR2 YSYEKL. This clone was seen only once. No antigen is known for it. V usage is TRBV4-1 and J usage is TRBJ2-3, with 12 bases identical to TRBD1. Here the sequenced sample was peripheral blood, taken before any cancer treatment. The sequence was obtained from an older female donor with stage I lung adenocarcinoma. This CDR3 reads CASSQWGTGGFADTQYF. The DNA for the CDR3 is TGCGCCAGCAGCCAGTGGGGGACAGGGGGCTTCGCAGATACGCAGTATTTT.